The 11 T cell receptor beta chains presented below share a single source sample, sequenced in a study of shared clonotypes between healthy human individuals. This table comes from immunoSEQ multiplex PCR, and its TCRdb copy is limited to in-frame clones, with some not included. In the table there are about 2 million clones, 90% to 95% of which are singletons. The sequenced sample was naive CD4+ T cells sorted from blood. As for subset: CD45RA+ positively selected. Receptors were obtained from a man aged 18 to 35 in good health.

CDR3 sequence (DNA): TGTGCCTGGAGACAGTCCGGGGAGCTGTTTTTT. Protein product: CAWRQSGELFF. J is TRBJ2-2 and V is TRBV30, with D unresolved. From germline, CDR1 is GTSNPN and CDR2 SVGIG (reference sequence). V shed 3 bases and J shed 6 bases, with 5 bases lying between them. This CDR3 region has 11 residues. The variable domain in full, completed from reference TRBV30 and TRBJ2-2, reads SQTIHQWPATLVQPVGSPLSLECTVEGTSNPNLYWYRQAAGRGLQLLFYSVGIGQISSEVPQNLSASRPQDRQFILSSKKLLLSDSGFYLCAWRQSGELFFGEGSRLTVL.

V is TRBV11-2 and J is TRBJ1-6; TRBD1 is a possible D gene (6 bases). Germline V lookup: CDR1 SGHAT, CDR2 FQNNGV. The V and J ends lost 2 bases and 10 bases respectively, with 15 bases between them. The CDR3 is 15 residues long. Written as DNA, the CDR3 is TGTGCCAGCAGCTTAAGCGCGGGACAAGGGTCACCCCTCCACTTT. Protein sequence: CASSLSAGQGSPLHF.

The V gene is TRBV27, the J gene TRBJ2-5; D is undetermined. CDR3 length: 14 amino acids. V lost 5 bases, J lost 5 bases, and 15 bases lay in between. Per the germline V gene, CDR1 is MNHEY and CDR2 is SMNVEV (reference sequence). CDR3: CASSTRTSKETQYF. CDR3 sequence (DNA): TGTGCCAGCAGTACCCGGACCAGCAAGGAGACCCAGTACTTC.

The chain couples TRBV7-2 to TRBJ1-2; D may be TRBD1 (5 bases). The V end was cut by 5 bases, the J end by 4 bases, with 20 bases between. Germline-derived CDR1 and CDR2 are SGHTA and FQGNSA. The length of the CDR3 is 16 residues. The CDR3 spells CASSPTPLEGLYGYTF. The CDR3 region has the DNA TGTGCCAGCAGCCCTACCCCTTTAGAGGGGCTCTATGGCTACACCTTC.

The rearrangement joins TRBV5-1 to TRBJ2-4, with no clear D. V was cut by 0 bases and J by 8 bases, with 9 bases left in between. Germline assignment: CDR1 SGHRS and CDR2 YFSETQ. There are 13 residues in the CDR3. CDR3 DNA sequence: TGCGCCAGCAGCTTGGTGGTAGAAGACATTCAGTACTTC. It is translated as CASSLVVEDIQYF.

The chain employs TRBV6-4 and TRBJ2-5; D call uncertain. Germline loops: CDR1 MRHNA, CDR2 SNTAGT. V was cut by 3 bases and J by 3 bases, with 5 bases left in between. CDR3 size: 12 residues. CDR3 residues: CASSDHKETQYF. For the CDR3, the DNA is TGTGCCAGCAGTGATCACAAAGAGACCCAGTACTTC.

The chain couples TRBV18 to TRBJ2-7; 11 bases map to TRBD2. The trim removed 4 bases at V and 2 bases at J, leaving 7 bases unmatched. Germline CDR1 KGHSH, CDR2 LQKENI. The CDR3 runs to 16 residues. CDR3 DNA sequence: TGTGCCAGCTCACTAGGGGGACTAGCGGAACCCTACGAGCAGTACTTC. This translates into CASSLGGLAEPYEQYF.

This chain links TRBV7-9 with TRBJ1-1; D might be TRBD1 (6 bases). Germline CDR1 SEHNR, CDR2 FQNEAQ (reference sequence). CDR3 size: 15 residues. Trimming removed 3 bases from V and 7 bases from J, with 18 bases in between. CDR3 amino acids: CASSLKGVDRVEAFF. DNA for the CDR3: TGTGCCAGCAGCTTGAAGGGGGTCGATAGGGTTGAAGCTTTCTTT. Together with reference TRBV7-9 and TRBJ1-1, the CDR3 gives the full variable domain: DTGVSQNPRHKITKRGQNVTFRCDPISEHNRLYWYRQTLGQGPEFLTYFQNEAQLEKSRLLSDRFSAERPKGSFSTLEIQRTEQGDSAMYLCASSLKGVDRVEAFFGQGTRLTVV.

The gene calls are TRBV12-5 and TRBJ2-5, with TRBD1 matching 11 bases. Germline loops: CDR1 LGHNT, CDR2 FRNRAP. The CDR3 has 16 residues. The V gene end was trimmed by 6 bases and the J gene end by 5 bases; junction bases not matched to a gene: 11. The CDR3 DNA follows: TGTGCTAGTGGCCCAGGGGACAGGGGGAAGGAGGAGACCCAGTACTTC. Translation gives CASGPGDRGKEETQYF.

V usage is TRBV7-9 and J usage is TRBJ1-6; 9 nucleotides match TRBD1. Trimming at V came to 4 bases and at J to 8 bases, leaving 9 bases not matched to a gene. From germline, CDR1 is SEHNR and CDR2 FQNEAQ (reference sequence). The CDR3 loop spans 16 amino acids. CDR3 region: CASSSNPDRGYSPLHF. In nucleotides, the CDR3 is TGTGCCAGCAGCTCCAACCCGGACAGGGGATATTCACCCCTCCACTTT.

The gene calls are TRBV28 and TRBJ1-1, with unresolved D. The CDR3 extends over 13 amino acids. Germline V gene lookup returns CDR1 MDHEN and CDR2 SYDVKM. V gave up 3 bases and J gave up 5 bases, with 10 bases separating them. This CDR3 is CASSFLGRTEAFF. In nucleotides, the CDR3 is TGTGCCAGCAGTTTTCTGGGGAGGACTGAAGCTTTCTTT. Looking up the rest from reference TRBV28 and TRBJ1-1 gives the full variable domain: DVKVTQSSRYLVKRTGEKVFLECVQDMDHENMFWYRQDPGLGLRLIYFSYDVKMKEKGDIPEGYSVSREKKERFSLILESASTNQTSMYLCASSFLGRTEAFFGQGTRLTVV.